These 31 T cell receptor beta chains were all obtained from the same sample, sequenced in a study of blood T cell repertoires in COVID-19. Sequencing was performed with immunoSEQ multiplex PCR; in TCRdb, only in-frame clones are kept and a portion is missing. The sample records 100,000 to 150,000 clones, roughly 72% being singletons. Material: peripheral blood. All receptors derive from a man in his fifties or sixties with acute or convalescent COVID-19.

This rearrangement joins TRBV27 to TRBJ1-6, with TRBD1 matching 7 bases. The germline gives CDR1 MNHEY, CDR2 SMNVEV (reference sequence). This CDR3 comprises 12 residues. With 10 bases clipped from V and 8 bases from J, the junction kept 5 bases outside the gene matches. For the CDR3, the DNA is TGTGCCACCAGACAGGGTTATTCACCCCTCCACTTT. Encoded protein: CATRQGYSPLHF.

The chain is built from TRBV5-1 and TRBJ2-7; TRBD2 agrees at 7 bases. The germline V gene has CDR1 SGHRS and CDR2 YFSETQ. This CDR3 has 15 residues. V lost 0 bases to trimming and J lost 5 bases; unmatched junction nucleotides: 8. This CDR3 is CASSLVGEGRNEQYF. The CDR3 nucleotides read TGCGCCAGCAGCTTGGTTGGGGAGGGGAGGAACGAGCAGTACTTC. The whole variable domain, filled in from reference TRBV5-1 and TRBJ2-7, reads KAGVTQTPRYLIKTRGQQVTLSCSPISGHRSVSWYQQTPGQGLQFLFEYFSETQRNKGNFPGRFSGRQFSNSRSEMNVSTLELGDSALYLCASSLVGEGRNEQYFGPGTRLTVT.

The chain uses TRBV6-6 and TRBJ1-5, with 9 nucleotides matching TRBD1. The V gene's germline CDR1 is MNHNY and CDR2 SVGAGI (reference sequence). J lost 3 bases, V lost 10 bases, and 10 bases had no gene match. There are 15 residues in the CDR3. Here the CDR3 reads CATETGTGHNQPQHF. The CDR3 region has the DNA TGTGCCACCGAGACCGGGACAGGGCACAATCAGCCCCAGCATTTT.

The chain combines TRBV3-1 (or the pseudogene TRBV3-2) with TRBJ1-2; 7 nucleotides agree with TRBD1. The germline V gene has CDR1 LGHDT and CDR2 YNNKEL (reference sequence). J lost 1 base, V lost 4 bases, and 6 bases had no gene match. CDR3 length: 15 amino acids. The CDR3 is CASSPRTGGNYGYTF. The DNA for the CDR3 is TGTGCCAGCAGCCCCCGGACAGGAGGTAACTATGGCTACACCTTC.

This chain joins TRBV5-1 and TRBJ2-2, with 10 nucleotides matching TRBD2. V trimming: 0 bases; J trimming: 5 bases; junction bases outside the gene matches: 1. Looked up from germline, CDR1 is SGHRS and CDR2 is YFSETQ. The CDR3 has 15 amino acids. CDR3 coding DNA: TGCGCCAGCAGCTTGGGTAGCGGGAGGACCGGGGAGCTGTTTTTT. This codes for CASSLGSGRTGELFF.

In DNA, the CDR3 is TGTGCCAGCAGTTTAGGGGGGATTCAGTACTTC. Its protein product is CASSLGGIQYF. The chain has TRBV27 and TRBJ2-4; possibly TRBD2 for D (6 bases). Trimming took off 2 bases at V and 10 bases at J, with 6 bases between the two ends. Germline assignment: CDR1 MNHEY and CDR2 SMNVEV (reference sequence). This CDR3 has 11 amino acids.

The rearrangement links TRBV3-1 (or the pseudogene TRBV3-2) to TRBJ1-6; a weak D match, TRBD1 (6 bases). Trimming took off 4 bases at V and 9 bases at J, with 10 bases between the two ends. This CDR3 comprises 13 residues. CDR1 is LGHDT and CDR2 is YNNKEL in the germline V gene (reference sequence). This CDR3 is CASSPGDGSPLHF. The CDR3 region has the DNA TGTGCCAGCAGCCCAGGGGATGGTTCACCCCTCCACTTT.

The chain couples TRBV11-3 to TRBJ1-1, with TRBD1 matching over 9 bases. The CDR3 is 14 amino acids. The ends lost 3 bases at V and 3 bases at J; junction bases unmatched: 2. Germline CDR1 reads SGHNT; CDR2 reads YENEEA. CDR3 residues: CASSLTGGHTEAFF. The CDR3 region has the DNA TGTGCCAGCAGCTTGACAGGGGGTCACACTGAAGCTTTCTTT.

V gene TRBV27 combines with J gene TRBJ1-2, with D possibly TRBD1 on 5 matching bases. This CDR3 has 15 amino acids. V was cut by 0 bases and J by 6 bases, with 14 bases left in between. Germline loops: CDR1 MNHEY, CDR2 SMNVEV (reference sequence). The DNA of the CDR3 is TGTGCCAGCAGTTTATCCGGGTGGAGGGGAAATGGCTACACCTTC. As protein: CASSLSGWRGNGYTF.

The table lists this clone with a count of one. This chain uses TRBV7-3 with TRBJ2-6; D perhaps matches TRBD2 (6 bases). CDR3 length equals 20 residues. CDR1 is SGHTA, CDR2 FQGTGA, per germline. Trimming pared 5 bases from V and 0 bases from J, leaving 23 bases between. As DNA, the CDR3 is TGTGCCAGCAGCCCAGGGCCCATCTTGGCGGGGATCTCTGGGGCCAACGTCCTGACTTTC. This translates into CASSPGPILAGISGANVLTF.

This rearrangement joins TRBV5-1 to TRBJ2-1; TRBD2 agrees at 9 bases. Germline assignment: CDR1 SGHRS and CDR2 YFSETQ. The J segment lost 0 bases and the V segment lost 4 bases, leaving 2 bases of the junction unmatched. The CDR3 totals 15 residues. This CDR3 is CASSRGGDSYNEQFF. The DNA of the CDR3 is TGCGCCAGCAGCCGCGGGGGGGACTCCTACAATGAGCAGTTCTTC.

In its sample, this clone was seen a few times. CDR3 DNA sequence: TGTGCCAGCAGTGAAACCGGGACAGGGTTAGGGAACACTGAAGCTTTCTTT. Translating gives CASSETGTGLGNTEAFF. The chain has TRBV2 and TRBJ1-1; 9 bases line up with TRBD1. Germline loops: CDR1 SNHLY, CDR2 FYNNEI. The J segment lost 1 base and the V segment lost 2 bases, leaving 8 bases of the junction unmatched. This CDR3 is built from 17 residues.

The chain combines TRBV5-6 with TRBJ1-2, with D tentatively TRBD1 (6 bases). Germline V CDR1 and CDR2: SGHDT, YYEEEE. The CDR3 has 16 amino acids. V was trimmed by 4 bases and J by 0 bases, leaving 16 bases between them. CDR3 coding DNA: TGTGCCAGCAGCGGCGGGGGGCGATTTACTAACTATGGCTACACCTTC. This codes for CASSGGGRFTNYGYTF.

The gene calls are TRBV7-3 and TRBJ2-3; D is uncertain. This CDR3 region has 16 residues. The germline V gene encodes CDR1 SGHTA and CDR2 FQGTGA. The V end was cut by 4 bases, the J end by 3 bases, with 17 bases between. As DNA, the CDR3 is TGTGCCAGCAGCTCACAAAGTGGTGGTCCGACAGATACGCAGTATTTT. Translating it yields CASSSQSGGPTDTQYF.

The V call is TRBV11-3, the J call TRBJ2-2, with D possibly matching TRBD2 (5 bases). CDR3 length equals 14 residues. The germline V gene encodes CDR1 SGHNT and CDR2 YENEEA. V dropped 8 bases and J dropped 0 bases, with 10 bases sitting between them. The CDR3 is CASLLGANTGELFF. The CDR3 nucleotides are TGTGCCAGCCTACTAGGAGCGAACACCGGGGAGCTGTTTTTT.

The sample holds a few counts of this clone. The chain combines TRBV7-9 with TRBJ1-2; 8 bases are shared with TRBD1. The CDR3 length is 13 residues. V trimming: 5 bases; J trimming: 5 bases; junction bases outside the gene matches: 4. Germline-derived CDR1 and CDR2 are SEHNR and FQNEAQ (reference sequence). The CDR3 coding sequence is TGTGCCAGCAGCCCTACAGGGGGGTATGGCTACACCTTC. Its translation: CASSPTGGYGYTF. Full variable domain (rest looked up from reference TRBV7-9 and TRBJ1-2): DTGVSQNPRHKITKRGQNVTFRCDPISEHNRLYWYRQTLGQGPEFLTYFQNEAQLEKSRLLSDRFSAERPKGSFSTLEIQRTEQGDSAMYLCASSPTGGYGYTFGSGTRLTVV.

Here the CDR3 DNA reads TGTGCCAGCAGCCGCATGCGGTCTGGGGCCAACGTCCTGACTTTC. This sequence encodes CASSRMRSGANVLTF. The rearrangement links TRBV14 to TRBJ2-6; no reliable D call. Trimming stripped 4 bases from V and 1 base from J, with 8 bases between. This CDR3 has 15 amino acids. The germline V gene encodes CDR1 SGHDN and CDR2 FVKESK.

The chain couples TRBV7-8 to TRBJ2-4; possible D gene TRBD1, 6 bases. The CDR3 has 15 residues. Between the trimmed V and J ends, which lost 0 bases and 1 base, there was a span of 7 bases. The germline CDR1 and CDR2 sequences are SGHVS and FQNEAQ. DNA of the CDR3: TGTGCCAGCAGCTTAGCGGGGGCGGCCAAAAACATTCAGTACTTC. This translates into CASSLAGAAKNIQYF.

This chain uses TRBV30 with TRBJ2-7, with 12 bases fitting TRBD1. Germline values: CDR1 GTSNPN, CDR2 SVGIG (reference sequence). Trimming removed 2 bases from V and 4 bases from J; junction bases left unmatched: 3. CDR3 length equals 14 residues. CDR3 residues: CAWSWGQGAYEQYF. The CDR3 DNA follows: TGTGCCTGGAGTTGGGGACAGGGGGCATACGAGCAGTACTTC.

The rearrangement uses TRBV7-9 and TRBJ2-7, with D hard to call. The germline V and J ends were trimmed by 0 bases and 0 bases, with 9 bases remaining between them. The germline gives CDR1 SEHNR, CDR2 FQNEAQ (reference sequence). The CDR3 spans 15 residues. The CDR3, as DNA: TGTGCCAGCAGCTTAGCAGGAGCCCGCTCCTACGAGCAGTACTTC. This translates into CASSLAGARSYEQYF.

In nucleotides, the CDR3 is TGTGCCAGCAGCTTAATCTCCGGTCTCAGGGGCCCGAACACTGAAGCTTTCTTT. Translation gives CASSLISGLRGPNTEAFF. The genes are TRBV7-2 and TRBJ1-1; possibly TRBD1 for D (6 bases). The CDR3 totals 18 residues. CDR1 and CDR2 from the germline V gene are SGHTA and FQGNSA. V was pared by 2 bases and J by 1 base, with 20 bases between.

J is TRBJ1-5 and V is TRBV15; D not resolved. The CDR3 totals 14 residues. V was clipped by 0 bases and J by 3 bases, with 6 bases between them. The V gene's germline CDR1 is LNHNV and CDR2 YYDKDF (reference sequence). The CDR3 DNA is TGTGCCACCAGCAGAGAGAGGTCCAATCAGCCCCAGCATTTT. Translated: CATSRERSNQPQHF.

The sample holds a few counts of this clone. The chain uses TRBV5-5 and TRBJ2-7; weak D call: TRBD1 (5 bases). The germline V gene encodes CDR1 SGHKS and CDR2 YYEKEE (reference sequence). The CDR3 totals 13 residues. The V end lost 1 base, the J end lost 1 base, and 6 bases lay between the germline ends. In DNA form, the CDR3 reads TGTGCCAGCAGCTTGACAGGTTCCTACGAGCAGTACTTC. It codes for CASSLTGSYEQYF.

The chain uses TRBV3-1 (or the pseudogene TRBV3-2) and TRBJ1-1; no reliable D call. The CDR3 covers 12 residues. Trimming pared 8 bases from V and 7 bases from J, leaving 14 bases between. Germline lookup yields CDR1 LGHDT and CDR2 YNNKEL (reference sequence). As DNA, the CDR3 is TGTGCCAGCCACCGGGAGGACGGTGAAGCTTTCTTT. Its protein product is CASHREDGEAFF.

This clone was seen only once. The chain recombines TRBV24-1 with TRBJ1-2, with 8 bases identical to TRBD1. The CDR3 totals 14 residues. Per the germline V gene, CDR1 is KGHDR and CDR2 is SFDVKD. Trimming removed 1 base from V and 5 bases from J; junction bases left unmatched: 2. CDR3 protein: CATSDFDRGYGYTF. CDR3 nucleotides: TGTGCCACCAGTGATTTCGACAGGGGATATGGCTACACCTTC.

The rearrangement joins TRBV6-5 to TRBJ2-1, with 8 bases fitting TRBD2. Germline V CDR1 and CDR2: MNHEY, SVGAGI. This CDR3 is 13 amino acids long. Trimming cost V 6 bases and J 3 bases; bases outside gene matches: 1. The DNA for the CDR3 is TGTGCCAGCAGGGGACTAGTCTACAATGAGCAGTTCTTC. As protein: CASRGLVYNEQFF.

This chain connects TRBV30 to TRBJ2-3; weak D call: TRBD2 (6 bases). Looked up from germline, CDR1 is GTSNPN and CDR2 is SVGIG (reference sequence). Trimming removed 3 bases from V and 1 base from J, with 8 bases in between. This CDR3 region has 13 residues. The CDR3, as DNA: TGTGCCTGGAGGGTAGCGGGCACAGATACGCAGTATTTT. It codes for CAWRVAGTDTQYF.

The chain carries TRBV27 and TRBJ1-2; TRBD1 matches at 9 bases. Per germline, CDR1 MNHEY and CDR2 SMNVEV (reference sequence). J gave up 7 bases and V 4 bases, and 7 bases lay outside the gene matches. The CDR3 extends over 14 amino acids. The CDR3 nucleotides read TGTGCCAGCAGTTCCCGGGACAGGGCTGTTGGCTACACCTTC. This translates into CASSSRDRAVGYTF.

The chain links TRBV29-1 to TRBJ1-4; 8 positions agree with TRBD1. The germline CDR1 and CDR2 sequences are SQVTM and ANQGSEA. Trimming cost V 6 bases and J 5 bases; bases outside gene matches: 2. The CDR3 covers 12 residues. CDR3 DNA: TGCAGCGTGAGGACAGGGAATGAAAAACTGTTTTTT. Its protein product is CSVRTGNEKLFF.

V gene TRBV24-1 combines with J gene TRBJ2-5; TRBD2 aligns across 10 bases. V was clipped by 3 bases and J by 4 bases; unmatched bases: 22. From germline, CDR1 is KGHDR and CDR2 SFDVKD. CDR3 length: 21 amino acids. Written as DNA, the CDR3 is TGTGCCACCAGTGATGGAACAGGGATCACTGGGCTAGCGGGAGTTGGAGAGACCCAGTACTTC. It translates to CATSDGTGITGLAGVGETQYF.

The chain employs TRBV6-2 or TRBV6-3 and TRBJ1-5; 9 bases align to TRBD1. The CDR3 spans 15 residues. CDR1 and CDR2 (germline): MNHEY, SVGEGT. Trimming cost V 5 bases and J 3 bases; bases outside gene matches: 5. Here the CDR3 DNA reads TGTGCCAGCAGTCCCGGGACAGGGTTCAATCAGCCCCAGCATTTT. Amino acid sequence: CASSPGTGFNQPQHF.